These 4 T cell receptor beta chains were all obtained from the same sample, sequenced in a study of T cell responses to AZD1222 COVID-19 vaccine. Repertoires were generated with immunoSEQ multiplex PCR, while TCRdb's copy carries only in-frame clones and drops some. The sample lists around 80,000 clones; roughly 86% were seen once. The sequencing used peripheral blood, collected on day 0 of AZD1222 vaccination. The receptors shown here come from an adult in good health.

The CDR3 is CASIVQGQGNTIYF. CDR3 in DNA: TGTGCCAGCATCGTACAGGGGCAAGGAAACACCATATATTTT. This rearrangement joins TRBV6-5 to TRBJ1-3, with 7 bases identical to TRBD1. The CDR3 runs to 14 residues. In germline, CDR1 is MNHEY, CDR2 SVGAGI. After removal of 7 bases from V and 4 bases from J, the junction contained 7 bases not matched to a gene.

V and J are TRBV6-5 and TRBJ1-2, with D possibly matching TRBD1 (6 bases). V was trimmed by 6 bases and J by 8 bases, leaving 22 bases between them. The CDR3 extends over 15 amino acids. CDR1 and CDR2 from the germline V gene are MNHEY and SVGAGI. The CDR3 region has the DNA TGTGCCAGCAGCTCATCAACGGCAGGGGCTCAGGGCTACACCTTC. Its translation: CASSSSTAGAQGYTF.

V gene TRBV19 combines with J gene TRBJ1-2, with D unresolved. Trimming cost V 8 bases and J 8 bases, with 12 bases left between them. The CDR3 has 11 amino acids. The germline CDR1 and CDR2 sequences are LNHDA and SQIVND (reference sequence). Here the CDR3 DNA reads TGTGCCAGTTGGGGTGGTCACGGCTACACCTTC. This codes for CASWGGHGYTF.

The chain links TRBV24-1 to TRBJ1-3; no definite D call. Germline CDR1 reads KGHDR; CDR2 reads SFDVKD. Trimming pared 0 bases from V and 5 bases from J, leaving 13 bases between. This CDR3 is built from 16 residues. CDR3 DNA: TGTGCCACCAGTGATTTGGACCGAATTGGAAGAAACACCATATATTTT. Residues: CATSDLDRIGRNTIYF.